This is a list of T cell receptor beta chains from one sample in a study of long-term antiretroviral therapy in people with HIV. TCRdb's table, derived via immunoSEQ multiplex PCR, lists solely in-frame clones and lacks some. The table records approximately 33,000 clones, about 80% of them present only once. Sequenced here: unsorted PBMCs, sampled 0.4 years before starting antiretroviral therapy. The receptor set was obtained from a man between 18 and 35 years old with HIV. The CDR3 runs from the conserved cysteine through the conserved F or W. D genes are given only for firm matches. Not every row has a clone size; where given, it reads once, few, many or a size class.

v_call	d_call	j_call	clone_size	cdr3_length	cdr3_nt	cdr3_aa
TRBV27	-	TRBJ1-1	-	12	TGTGCCAGCAGCTCCGGGATTTCGGAAGCTTTCTTT	CASSSGISEAFF
TRBV7-2	-	TRBJ2-5	-	13	TGTGCCAGCGGAAGGATTATTGGAGAGACCCAGTACTTC	CASGRIIGETQYF
TRBV19	-	TRBJ2-7	few	13	TGTGCCAGTCGGGATTATTCGGCCTACGAGCAGTACTTC	CASRDYSAYEQYF
TRBV7-8	-	TRBJ1-3	-	16	TGTGCCAGCAGCTTGGGACATCAGAGCTCTGGAAACACCATATATTTT	CASSLGHQSSGNTIYF
TRBV7-9	-	TRBJ2-1	-	13	TGTGCCAGCAGCTTAAACTCCTACAATGAGCAGTTCTTC	CASSLNSYNEQFF
TRBV30	TRBD1	TRBJ1-6	-	13	TGTGCCTGGGACAGGGCCTATAATTCACCCCTCCACTTT	CAWDRAYNSPLHF
TRBV7-2	-	TRBJ2-7	-	13	TGTGCCAGCAACCTAGGACCGGTCTACGAGCAGTACTTC	CASNLGPVYEQYF
TRBV6-6	TRBD2	TRBJ2-1	-	15	TGTGCCAGCAGTTACGGCGGGAGGAACTACAATGAGCAGTTCTTC	CASSYGGRNYNEQFF
TRBV23-1	-	TRBJ2-2	-	12	TGCGCCGGCTGCCGGGACACCCTAGAGCTGTTTTTT	CAGCRDTLELFF
TRBV13	TRBD2	TRBJ2-7	-	15	TGTGCCAGCAGCGCGGGGACTAGCGGGAACTACGAGCAGTACTTC	CASSAGTSGNYEQYF